This TCR beta chain was captured in a study of PD-1 blockade in classical Hodgkin lymphoma (dated by TCRdb to about 2020). For the study in its entirety: Nivolumab dosing was 3 mg/kg intravenously every 2 weeks, continuing until either disease progression or unacceptable toxicity. To define a peripheral blood immune signature of response to PD-1 blockade in classical Hodgkin lymphoma, the study combined TCR beta sequencing with CyTOF. Study-wide findings and limitations: Lower diversity was seen in patients whose nivolumab began less than 1 year after ASCT, and these patients were left out of later analyses so that immune reconstitution would not confound the results. The study was restricted to a single clinical trial cohort, and the causes of repertoire differences, possibly disease activity or prior therapy, were left undefined. By C4D1, a significant rise was seen in CD4+ TCR diversity but not in CD8+ TCR diversity (p=0.0027 vs p=0.16), and the rise was most apparent among complete responders (p=0.02). Trial patients achieving complete response had baseline diversity similar to newly diagnosed patients, whereas partial responders and progressors had significantly lower diversity. Baseline TCR diversity was reported to be lower in newly diagnosed patients than in healthy donors, and even lower in relapsed/refractory patients.

The Qiagen DNeasy kit was used to extract genomic DNA from unsorted PBMCs and from the negatively selected CD4+ and CD8+ fractions. TCR beta CDR3 regions were subjected to amplification by immunoSEQ multiplex PCR with primers that anneal to V and J segments. A synthetic immune receptor repertoire was used to minimize amplification bias, and any remaining bias was removed computationally after sequencing. In the source study's methods: Repertoire diversity was quantified as the Shannon entropy index using custom Python scripts. Unsorted, CD4+ and CD8+ repertoires were analyzed separately, except in combined analyses where CD4+ and CD8+ sequences were merged in silico. A clone was considered expanded if an increase in frequency of at least 2-fold after treatment relative to C1D1 was found, and a pseudocount of 0.5 was applied to clones undetected at baseline. Clones with 0 or 1 copy at C1D1 were defined as singleton clones, while clones with 2 or more copies were defined as non-singleton clones. By matching protein sequences in sorted samples from the same patient, clones expanded in unsorted samples were annotated as CD4+, CD8+ or unknown. Diversity changes from C1D1 to C4D1 were tested in paired samples using Wilcoxon tests. The immuneACCESS repertoire file appears here via TCRdb, limited to in-frame rearrangements. These files lack a portion of the clones; in checked studies, under half of the deficit traces to unresolved V genes, and the cause of the others is not known. V, J and clone size are taken as reported in that table, and D and trimming were inferred from the DNA itself. For this sample the table gives roughly 30,000 clones, of which 70% to 90% were detected only once. The ten largest clones represent approximately 0.62% of the sample.

The time point label, read with the paper, signifies: cycle 4 day 1 (C4D1), after around six weeks of nivolumab. Every trial patient had relapsed after autologous stem cell transplantation, and cohorts A, B and C differed in prior brentuximab vedotin exposure. A Miltenyi CD4+ T cell isolation kit was used for magnetic negative selection to purify CD4+ T cells from thawed PBMCs. A total of roughly 57 patients with relapsed/refractory classical Hodgkin lymphoma made up the trial cohort, and each patient's best overall response was complete response, partial response or progressive disease. Single-agent nivolumab was administered to trial patients in the multi-cohort phase II CheckMate 205 trial. An independent review committee assessed best overall response by applying the 2007 International Working Group response criteria. Trial PBMCs were collected immediately before nivolumab initiation (C1D1) and during therapy at cycle 2 day 1 and cycle 4 day 1. Peripheral blood was collected in 8 mL Vacutainer Cell Preparation Tubes, from which PBMCs were isolated by centrifugation and then cryopreserved. Purified CD4+ and CD8+ fractions were prepared only for cases with an additional available PBMC sample. Magnetically labelled cells were removed on LS columns in a quadroMACS separator, and the flow-through was retained as the purified fraction.

To note about this clone: This clone's antigen is unknown. Base quality data are lacking; no much larger clone is found one base away.

Including cysteine and phenylalanine, the CDR3 has 17 amino acids. Just CDR3 DNA is preserved here, 51 bases in frame from base 1. Clipping removes 3 bases from V and 4 bases from J, with 13 as the unmatched junction base count. Based on the germline V gene, the CDR1 and CDR2 sequences are SGHRS and YFSETQ. The chain is made from TRBV5-1 and TRBJ2-5, with TRBD2 identical over 9 junction bases. This specimen consisted of CD4+ T cells from blood, obtained before the fourth cycle of nivolumab. This clonotype was obtained from a human donor with classical Hodgkin lymphoma. The nucleotide sequence is given as TGCGCCAGCAGCTCGACGGGACGGCGGGGGGGCGGAGAGACCCAGTACTTC. Translation gives CASSSTGRRGGGETQYF. Reference TRBV5-1 and TRBJ2-5 proteins supply the regions before and after the CDR3; the full variable domain is: KAGVTQTPRYLIKTRGQQVTLSCSPISGHRSVSWYQQTPGQGLQFLFEYFSETQRNKGNFPGRFSGRQFSNSRSEMNVSTLELGDSALYLCASSSTGRRGGGETQYFGPGTRLLVL.